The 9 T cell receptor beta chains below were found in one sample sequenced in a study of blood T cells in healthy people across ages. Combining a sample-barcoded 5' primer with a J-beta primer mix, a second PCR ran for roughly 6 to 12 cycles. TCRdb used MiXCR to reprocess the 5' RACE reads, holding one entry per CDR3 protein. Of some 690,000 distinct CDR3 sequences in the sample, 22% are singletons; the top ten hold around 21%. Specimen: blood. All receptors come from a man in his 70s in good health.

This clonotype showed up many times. The CDR3 sequence: CASSRGQGNTEAFF. CDR3 bases: TGTGCCAGCAGTCGAGGACAGGGCAACACTGAAGCTTTCTTT. The chain uses TRBV6-5 and TRBJ1-1; 8 nucleotides align to TRBD1. Trimming at V came to 5 bases and at J to 2 bases, leaving 4 bases not matched to a gene. The CDR3 covers 14 residues. The germline CDR1 and CDR2 sequences are MNHEY and SVGAGI.

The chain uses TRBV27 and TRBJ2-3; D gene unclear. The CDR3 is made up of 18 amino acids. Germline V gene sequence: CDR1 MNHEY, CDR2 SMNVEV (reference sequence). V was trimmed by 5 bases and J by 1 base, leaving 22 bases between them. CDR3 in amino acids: CASSLIWTVTLGTDTQYF. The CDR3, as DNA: TGTGCCAGCAGTCTCATCTGGACGGTGACGCTCGGCACAGATACGCAGTATTTT.

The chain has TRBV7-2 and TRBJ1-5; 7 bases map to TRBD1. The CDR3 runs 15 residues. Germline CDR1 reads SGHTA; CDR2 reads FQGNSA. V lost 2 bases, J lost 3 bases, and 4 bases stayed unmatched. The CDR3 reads CASSLKQGYNQPQHF. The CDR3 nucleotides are TGTGCCAGCAGCTTAAAACAGGGGTACAATCAGCCCCAGCATTTT. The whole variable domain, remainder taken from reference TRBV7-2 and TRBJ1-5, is GAGVSQSPSNKVTEKGKDVELRCDPISGHTALYWYRQSLGQGLEFLIYFQGNSAPDKSGLPSDRFSAERTGGSVSTLTIQRTQQEDSAVYLCASSLKQGYNQPQHFGDGTRLSIL.

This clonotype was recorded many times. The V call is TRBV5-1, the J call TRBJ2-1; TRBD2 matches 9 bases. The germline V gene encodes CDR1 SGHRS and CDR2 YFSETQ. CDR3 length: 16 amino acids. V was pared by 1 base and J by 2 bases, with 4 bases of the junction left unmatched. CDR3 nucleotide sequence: TGCGCCAGCAGCTTGAGTCCTAGCGGGGCCTACAATGAGCAGTTCTTC. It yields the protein CASSLSPSGAYNEQFF.

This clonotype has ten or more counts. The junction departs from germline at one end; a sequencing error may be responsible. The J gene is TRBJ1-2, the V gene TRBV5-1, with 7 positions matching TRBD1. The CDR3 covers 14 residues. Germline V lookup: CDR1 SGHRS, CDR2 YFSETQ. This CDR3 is CASSPGQANYGYTF. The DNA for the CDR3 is TGTGCCAGCAGCCCCGGACAGGCCAACTATGGCTACACCTTC.

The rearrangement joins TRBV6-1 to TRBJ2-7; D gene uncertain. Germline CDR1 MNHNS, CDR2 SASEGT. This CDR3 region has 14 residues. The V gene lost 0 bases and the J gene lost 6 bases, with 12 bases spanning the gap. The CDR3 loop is CASSEALPASEQYF. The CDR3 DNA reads TGTGCCAGCAGTGAAGCGCTTCCCGCCTCCGAGCAGTACTTC.

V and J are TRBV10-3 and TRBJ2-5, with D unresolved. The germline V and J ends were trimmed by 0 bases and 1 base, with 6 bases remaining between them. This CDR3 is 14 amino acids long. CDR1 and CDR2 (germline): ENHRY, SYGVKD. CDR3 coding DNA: TGTGCCATCAGTGAGTCGAAAAGCCAAGAGACCCAGTACTTC. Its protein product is CAISESKSQETQYF.

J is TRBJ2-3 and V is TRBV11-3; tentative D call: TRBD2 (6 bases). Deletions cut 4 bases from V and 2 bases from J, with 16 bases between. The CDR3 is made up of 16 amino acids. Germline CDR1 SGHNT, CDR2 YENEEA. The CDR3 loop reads CASSSAAGLITDTQYF. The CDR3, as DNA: TGTGCCAGCAGCTCAGCAGCGGGCCTTATCACAGATACGCAGTATTTT.

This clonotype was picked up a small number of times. The CDR3 region has the DNA TGTGCCAGCTCACCAATGGCAGGGGGGAATGAGCAGTTCTTC. Residues: CASSPMAGGNEQFF. This sequence joins TRBV18 and TRBJ2-1, with D perhaps matching TRBD1 (7 bases). This CDR3 spans 14 amino acids. Trimming left V 2 bases short and J 7 bases short, with 12 bases between. Germline V gene data show CDR1 as KGHSH and CDR2 as LQKENI.